In its sample, the clone carrying this T cell receptor (beta chain) was seen a few times. The antigen is not known. Both 60 Vbeta primers and 13 Jbeta primers went into the PCR. Sequencing used immunoSEQ multiplex PCR; TCRdb keeps in-frame clones, though not all of them. The sample lists roughly 190,000 clones; around 86% were seen once. The CDR3 contains 16 residues. J was trimmed by 2 bases and V by 0 bases; bases with no gene match: 3. The germline V gene encodes CDR1 SGHDT and CDR2 YYEEEE. The sample comes from a study of cytomegalovirus exposure and HLA in healthy donors. Study as a whole: Earlier, 200 million or so T cells were analyzed, and approximately 110 million unique TCR beta sequences were found among them. Within the Caucasian-associated ancestry cluster were under 85% of the 300 to 450 genotyped donors. Whole-study findings and limits: Judged likely to be a sequencing artifact was a cluster of highly shared sequence variants.

This TCR was recovered from a man aged 35-49 years in good health and CMV-seropositive. The sequencing input was PBMCs. The genes are TRBV5-6 and TRBJ1-3; 9 bases align to TRBD1. The CDR3 sequence: CASSLDRGLAGNTIYF. The CDR3 nucleotides read TGTGCCAGCAGCTTGGACAGGGGGCTAGCTGGAAACACCATATATTTT.